The entry below describes one T cell receptor (beta chain). The antigen is undetermined. This specimen comes from a study of T-cell reconstitution after alpha-beta-depleted transplantation in children. Study-wide findings and caveats: Roughly two months post-transplant, alpha-beta T cells reportedly originated from several hundred graft clones that had expanded. Recipient T cells and thymic progenitors that survived were the source of the high TCRbeta diversity seen at day 60 in some patients. From newly produced T cells came most of the T-cell counts and diversity one year after transplant.

Unique molecular identifiers featured in how the TCRbeta library was prepared. TCRdb fed the PCR reads into MiXCR, producing one record per CDR3 protein. The sample includes roughly 670,000 distinct CDR3 sequences, 13% of them seen just once. The specimen was PBMCs, collected before TCRalphabeta/CD19-depleted stem cell transplant. This TCR was sampled from a girl between 2 and 10 years old with congenital amegakaryocytic thrombocytopenia, due to receive a stem cell transplant.

The CDR3 region has the DNA TGTGCCAGCAGCTTATCGGGACTCCACTACGAGCAGTACTTC. Its translation is CASSLSGLHYEQYF. The chain has TRBV7-2 and TRBJ2-7, with D maybe TRBD2 (6 bases). The V end was cut by 2 bases, the J end by 3 bases, with 11 bases between. This CDR3 spans 14 amino acids. Germline V gives CDR1 SGHTA, CDR2 FQGNSA.